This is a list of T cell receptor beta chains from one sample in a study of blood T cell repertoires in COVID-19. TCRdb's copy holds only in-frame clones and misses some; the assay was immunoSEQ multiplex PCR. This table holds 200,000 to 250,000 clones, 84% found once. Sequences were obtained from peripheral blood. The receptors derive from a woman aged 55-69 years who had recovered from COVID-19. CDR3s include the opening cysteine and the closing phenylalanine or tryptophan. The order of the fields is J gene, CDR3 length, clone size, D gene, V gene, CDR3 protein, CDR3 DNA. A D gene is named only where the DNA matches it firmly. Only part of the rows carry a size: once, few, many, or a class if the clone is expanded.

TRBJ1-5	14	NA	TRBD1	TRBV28	CASNDRGSNQPQHF	TGTGCCAGCAATGACAGGGGAAGCAATCAGCCCCAGCATTTT
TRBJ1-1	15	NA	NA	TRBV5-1	CASSLLGLRNTEAFF	TGCGCCAGCAGCTTGTTGGGGCTTCGGAACACTGAAGCTTTCTTT
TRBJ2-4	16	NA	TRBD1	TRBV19	CASSSRDRGNAFLQYF	TGTGCCAGTAGTTCCCGGGACAGGGGGAACGCTTTCCTTCAGTACTTC
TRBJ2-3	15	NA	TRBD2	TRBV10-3	CAISSSGGAGDTQYF	TGTGCCATCAGTTCTAGCGGGGGGGCTGGAGATACGCAGTATTTT
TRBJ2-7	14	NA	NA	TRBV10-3	CAISESVTPYEQYF	TGTGCCATCAGTGAGTCGGTGACACCCTACGAGCAGTACTTC
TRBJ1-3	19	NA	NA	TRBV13	CASSLRGAGSLITGNTIYF	TGTGCCAGCAGCTTAAGGGGTGCAGGTTCCTTGATCACTGGAAACACCATATATTTT
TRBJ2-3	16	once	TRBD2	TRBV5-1	CASSLARLASTDTQYF	TGCGCCAGCAGCTTGGCGCGACTAGCCTCCACAGATACGCAGTATTTT
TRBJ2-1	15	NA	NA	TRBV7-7	CASSLGSSPYNEQFF	TGTGCTAGCAGCTTAGGTTCTAGCCCGTACAATGAGCAGTTCTTC
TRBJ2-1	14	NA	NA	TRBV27	CASSLLAGLYEQFF	TGTGCCAGCAGTTTACTAGCTGGGTTATATGAGCAGTTCTTC
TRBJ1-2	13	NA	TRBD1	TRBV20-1	CSASSDRHYGYTF	TGCAGTGCTAGTTCGGACAGGCACTATGGCTACACCTTC
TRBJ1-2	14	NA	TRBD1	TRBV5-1	CASSRGQGGYGYTF	TGCGCCAGCAGCCGGGGACAGGGAGGATATGGCTACACCTTC
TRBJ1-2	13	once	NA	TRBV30	CASPTGSNYGYTF	TGTGCCTCACCCACAGGGTCTAACTATGGCTACACCTTC
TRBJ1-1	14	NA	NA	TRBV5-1	CASSLRTVNTEAFF	TGCGCCAGCAGCTTGAGGACAGTTAACACTGAAGCTTTCTTT
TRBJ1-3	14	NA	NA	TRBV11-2	CASSEQGSGNTIYF	TGTGCCAGCAGCGAACAGGGTTCTGGAAACACCATATATTTT
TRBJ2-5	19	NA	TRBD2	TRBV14	CASSQRRTSGSKGGETQYF	TGTGCCAGCAGCCAACGTAGGACTAGCGGGAGTAAGGGGGGAGAGACCCAGTACTTC
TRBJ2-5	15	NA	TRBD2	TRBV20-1	CSASLPSGGQETQYF	TGCAGTGCTAGTCTTCCTAGCGGGGGCCAAGAGACCCAGTACTTC